The 27 T cell receptor beta chains given below trace back to one sample, sequenced in a study of OX40 agonist ivuxolimab in advanced cancers. Measured with immunoSEQ multiplex PCR; TCRdb has only the in-frame clones, and not every one. The data show about 68,000 clones, with approximately 91% seen just once and just over 0.3% held by the top ten. The sequencing used CD4+ or CD8+ T cells sorted from blood, collected in a trial of the OX40 agonist ivuxolimab. The receptors come from an adult with an advanced solid tumor such as melanoma, head and neck, liver or kidney cancer.

The sample holds one count of this clone. The chain combines TRBV9 with TRBJ2-3; D is ambiguous. CDR1 and CDR2 from the germline V gene are SGDLS and YYNGEE. The germline V and J ends were trimmed by 4 bases and 6 bases, with 9 bases remaining between them. CDR3 length: 12 residues. This chain's CDR3 is CASSPGWDTQYF. The CDR3 DNA reads as TGTGCCAGCAGCCCCGGTTGGGATACGCAGTATTTT.

This clone was counted once. The rearrangement uses TRBV10-3 and TRBJ1-2, with unresolved D. The CDR3 loop spans 16 amino acids. The V gene's germline CDR1 is ENHRY and CDR2 SYGVKD. The germline V and J ends were trimmed by 4 bases and 3 bases, with 18 bases remaining between them. The CDR3 is CAISARVGTADYGYTF. CDR3 nucleotides: TGTGCCATCAGTGCACGGGTAGGCACCGCGGACTATGGCTACACCTTC.

The genes are TRBV19 and TRBJ2-1; 8 bases are shared with TRBD1. Losses at the gene ends were 0 bases for V and 3 bases for J; bases not matched to a gene: 4. CDR3 length: 16 residues. CDR1 LNHDA and CDR2 SQIVND come from the germline V gene (reference sequence). The CDR3 nucleotides read TGTGCCAGTAGTATAGAAGCAGGGGGCGGCTACAATGAGCAGTTCTTC. It translates to CASSIEAGGGYNEQFF.

V is TRBV9 and J is TRBJ2-3, with 8 bases fitting TRBD2. Germline V gene data show CDR1 as SGDLS and CDR2 as YYNGEE. This CDR3 is built from 15 residues. The V gene end was trimmed by 4 bases and the J gene end by 1 base; junction bases not matched to a gene: 5. The CDR3 sequence: CASSNSGTGTDTQYF. CDR3 nucleotides: TGTGCCAGCAGCAATAGCGGGACCGGCACAGATACGCAGTATTTT. Full variable domain (outside the CDR3, taken from reference TRBV9 and TRBJ2-3): DSGVTQTPKHLITATGQRVTLRCSPRSGDLSVYWYQQSLDQGLQFLIQYYNGEERAKGNILERFSAQQFPDLHSELNLSSLELGDSALYFCASSNSGTGTDTQYFGPGTRLTVL.

V is TRBV28 and J is TRBJ2-1, with TRBD2 matching 7 bases. This CDR3 has 15 amino acids. Losses at the gene ends were 5 bases for V and 9 bases for J; bases not matched to a gene: 13. Looked up from germline, CDR1 is MDHEN and CDR2 is SYDVKM. The CDR3 sequence is CASSLTLAGAFEQFF. The CDR3 DNA sequence: TGTGCCAGCAGTCTCACCCTGGCGGGAGCTTTTGAGCAGTTCTTC.

The chain recombines TRBV6-6 with TRBJ2-7, with 12 bases aligning to TRBD2. Germline V gene sequence: CDR1 MNHNY, CDR2 SVGAGI (reference sequence). With 5 bases clipped from V and 7 bases from J, the junction kept 9 bases outside the gene matches. The CDR3 spans 15 residues. CDR3 in amino acids: CASSPLAGGGGEQYF. CDR3 sequence (DNA): TGTGCCAGCAGTCCACTAGCGGGAGGAGGTGGGGAGCAGTACTTC.

There are a few counts of this clone. The V call is TRBV13, the J call TRBJ1-3, with D hard to call. The CDR3 consists of 14 residues. Germline V lookup: CDR1 PRHDT, CDR2 FYEKMQ (reference sequence). Trimming pared 5 bases from V and 7 bases from J, leaving 15 bases between. In DNA form, the CDR3 reads TGTGCCAGCAGCCACCGTAGCAAGGAGAACACCATATATTTT. Translated, it gives CASSHRSKENTIYF. The complete variable domain, with remaining parts taken from reference TRBV13 and TRBJ1-3, reads AAGVIQSPRHLIKEKRETATLKCYPIPRHDTVYWYQQGPGQDPQFLISFYEKMQSDKGSIPDRFSAQQFSDYHSELNMSSLELGDSALYFCASSHRSKENTIYFGEGSWLTVV.

The rearrangement uses TRBV2 and TRBJ2-5; D unclear. V gave up 8 bases and J gave up 2 bases, with 12 bases separating them. Germline values: CDR1 SNHLY, CDR2 FYNNEI. This CDR3 comprises 13 residues. As DNA, the CDR3 is TGTGCCAGCCCGAAAGAACAGCAAGAGACCCAGTACTTC. Its translation: CASPKEQQETQYF. Drawing the rest from reference TRBV2 and TRBJ2-5, the complete variable domain is EPEVTQTPSHQVTQMGQEVILRCVPISNHLYFYWYRQILGQKVEFLVSFYNNEISEKSEIFDDQFSVERPDGSNFTLKIRSTKLEDSAMYFCASPKEQQETQYFGPGTRLLVL.

The V call is TRBV5-4, the J call TRBJ2-1; 8 bases align to TRBD1. J was trimmed by 5 bases and V by 5 bases; bases with no gene match: 12. Per the germline V gene, CDR1 is SGHNT and CDR2 is YYREEE (reference sequence). The CDR3 is 16 residues long. The CDR3 region has the DNA TGTGCCAGCAGACCGGACAGGGCACTCATTAACAATGAGCAGTTCTTC. Translating it yields CASRPDRALINNEQFF.

There are a few counts of this clone. The CDR3 is CASSPRESGNEQFF. CDR3 DNA: TGCGCCAGCAGCCCGCGGGAGTCCGGGAATGAGCAGTTCTTC. The V call is TRBV4-1, the J call TRBJ2-1; 7 nucleotides line up with TRBD2. The CDR3 sequence is 14 residues long. Germline V gene lookup returns CDR1 MGHRA and CDR2 YSYEKL. V trimming: 4 bases; J trimming: 7 bases; junction bases outside the gene matches: 7.

This chain uses TRBV10-1 with TRBJ2-1; D is perhaps TRBD1 (6 bases). Trimming pared 2 bases from V and 11 bases from J, leaving 13 bases between. The CDR3 totals 13 residues. Germline V gene lookup returns CDR1 WNHNN and CDR2 SYGVQD (reference sequence). CDR3 in amino acids: CASSESGQRKQFF. CDR3 nucleotide sequence: TGCGCCAGCAGTGAGAGTGGACAGCGTAAGCAGTTCTTC.

This clone has only one observation. The rearrangement links TRBV9 to TRBJ2-1; 10 nucleotides line up with TRBD1. Per the germline V gene, CDR1 is SGDLS and CDR2 is YYNGEE. The CDR3 is made up of 16 amino acids. Trimming at V came to 4 bases and at J to 3 bases, leaving 7 bases not matched to a gene. CDR3 sequence reads: CASSTWTGGYYNEQFF. In nucleotides, the CDR3 is TGTGCCAGCAGCACCTGGACAGGGGGTTACTACAATGAGCAGTTCTTC.

V and J are TRBV27 and TRBJ2-5, with 8 bases aligning to TRBD2. V was pared by 2 bases and J by 0 bases, with 11 bases of the junction left unmatched. The germline V gene has CDR1 MNHEY and CDR2 SMNVEV (reference sequence). CDR3 length: 18 amino acids. The CDR3: CASSLVASGLGYQETQYF. The DNA of the CDR3 is TGTGCCAGCAGTTTAGTAGCTAGCGGGCTTGGGTACCAAGAGACCCAGTACTTC.

The chain couples TRBV30 to TRBJ1-2; weak D call: TRBD1 (5 bases). This CDR3 spans 12 amino acids. V gave up 7 bases and J gave up 4 bases, with 13 bases separating them. Germline loops: CDR1 GTSNPN, CDR2 SVGIG (reference sequence). The CDR3, as DNA: TGTGCCTTGAGGGCCGGGGGCTATGGCTACACCTTC. Its translation: CALRAGGYGYTF.

This clone was detected once. Here the CDR3 DNA reads TGTGCCAGCAGCTTGAGGAGAATCTCCTACGAGCAGTACTTC. Encoded protein: CASSLRRISYEQYF. V is TRBV5-6 and J is TRBJ2-7; no clear D gene. Trimming left V 1 base short and J 0 bases short, with 8 bases between. CDR1 is SGHDT, CDR2 YYEEEE, per germline. CDR3 length: 14 amino acids.

The CDR3: CSVGSRGSYNEQFF. The CDR3 DNA reads TGCAGCGTTGGGTCCAGAGGCTCCTACAATGAGCAGTTCTTC. The V gene is TRBV29-1, the J gene TRBJ2-1; no firm D call. Germline V gene sequence: CDR1 SQVTM, CDR2 ANQGSEA. The length of the CDR3 is 14 residues. V was shortened by 4 bases and J by 0 bases, with 10 bases between the two germline ends.

The rearrangement uses TRBV7-2 and TRBJ2-5; D uncertain. Germline V gives CDR1 SGHTA, CDR2 FQGNSA. This CDR3 comprises 12 residues. Trimming pared 9 bases from V and 1 base from J, leaving 9 bases between. The CDR3 here is CARGSLQETQYF. CDR3 in DNA: TGTGCCAGGGGCTCCCTCCAAGAGACCCAGTACTTC.

The chain couples TRBV28 to TRBJ2-2; D unclear. Trimming took off 2 bases at V and 4 bases at J, with 8 bases between the two ends. This CDR3 contains 14 residues. Germline CDR1 and CDR2: MDHEN and SYDVKM. The CDR3 DNA reads as TGTGCCAGCAGTTTAGACTGGGTCACCGGGGAGCTGTTTTTT. Translated: CASSLDWVTGELFF.

The table lists this clone with a few counts. This chain links TRBV12-5 with TRBJ1-1, with a possible D match to TRBD1 (5 bases). Germline-derived CDR1 and CDR2 are LGHNT and FRNRAP. CDR3 length: 16 amino acids. Trimming left V 1 base short and J 4 bases short, with 16 bases between. The CDR3 DNA reads as TGTGCTAGTGGTTTGGAGCCCTTGGGGGGGGGCACTGAAGCTTTCTTT. Amino acids: CASGLEPLGGGTEAFF.

The V and J genes are TRBV4-1 and TRBJ2-3, with D maybe TRBD2 (5 bases). The germline CDR1 and CDR2 sequences are MGHRA and YSYEKL. V was trimmed by 3 bases and J by 2 bases, leaving 21 bases between them. This CDR3 comprises 18 residues. The CDR3 spells CASSHRLRGERSTDTQYF. The DNA for the CDR3 is TGCGCCAGCAGCCACAGACTCCGGGGAGAGCGATCCACAGATACGCAGTATTTT.

V gene TRBV6-1 combines with J gene TRBJ2-7; possible D gene TRBD1, 6 bases. The CDR3 length is 15 residues. The V end lost 4 bases, the J end lost 0 bases, and 13 bases lay between the germline ends. Germline CDR1 reads MNHNS; CDR2 reads SASEGT. Here the CDR3 reads CASSGTERFSYEQYF. CDR3 nucleotide sequence: TGTGCCAGCAGTGGGACAGAACGATTCTCCTACGAGCAGTACTTC.

The CDR3 nucleotides are TGTGCCTGGAGTGGGACCACAGGGTACTATGGCTACACCTTC. Translation: CAWSGTTGYYGYTF. V gene TRBV30 combines with J gene TRBJ1-2; possible D gene TRBD1, 6 bases. There are 14 residues in the CDR3. Trimming stripped 1 base from V and 3 bases from J, with 12 bases between. Germline-derived CDR1 and CDR2 are GTSNPN and SVGIG (reference sequence).

The chain combines TRBV7-2 with TRBJ1-1, with a weak D call TRBD1 (6 bases). This CDR3 is 12 amino acids long. V was pared by 2 bases and J by 10 bases, with 11 bases between. CDR1 and CDR2 (germline): SGHTA, FQGNSA. CDR3 residues: CASSLFGGRAFF. The CDR3 coding sequence is TGTGCCAGCAGCTTATTTGGGGGCCGAGCTTTCTTT.

The chain links TRBV19 to TRBJ1-5, with D perhaps TRBD1 (6 bases). Germline CDR1 is LNHDA and CDR2 is SQIVND (reference sequence). Trimming removed 0 bases at V and 4 bases at J, with 7 bases between. The CDR3 totals 14 residues. CDR3 nucleotide sequence: TGTGCCAGTAGTATAGAAAGGGGGAATCAGCCCCAGCATTTT. Amino acids: CASSIERGNQPQHF.

The rearrangement links TRBV5-4 to TRBJ2-3; D gene uncertain. Germline V gene lookup returns CDR1 SGHNT and CDR2 YYREEE (reference sequence). The CDR3 extends over 12 amino acids. V shed 0 bases and J shed 2 bases, with 1 base lying between them. CDR3 protein: CASSLATDTQYF. Here the CDR3 DNA reads TGTGCCAGCAGCTTGGCCACAGATACGCAGTATTTT.

This clone was picked up one time. The chain links TRBV19 to TRBJ1-1; unclear D gene. This CDR3 contains 14 residues. V was pared by 5 bases and J by 4 bases, with 14 bases between. Germline V gives CDR1 LNHDA, CDR2 SQIVND (reference sequence). This CDR3 is CASSPNIGITEAFF. CDR3 in DNA: TGTGCCAGTAGTCCCAATATCGGGATCACTGAAGCTTTCTTT.

The J gene is TRBJ2-1, the V gene TRBV11-2; 8 nucleotides agree with TRBD2. V lost 4 bases to trimming and J lost 6 bases; unmatched junction nucleotides: 5. The V gene's germline CDR1 is SGHAT and CDR2 FQNNGV. This CDR3 comprises 14 residues. The CDR3 sequence is CASSSTGTSNEQFF. DNA for the CDR3: TGTGCCAGCAGCTCGACCGGGACTAGCAATGAGCAGTTCTTC.